This passage covers 9 T cell receptor beta chains from one sample sequenced in a study of cytomegalovirus exposure and HLA in healthy donors. Assay: immunoSEQ multiplex PCR; the TCRdb copy retains only in-frame clones and omits some. The repertoire includes about 120,000 clones, 85% to 90% of them detected once, and roughly 2% sits in the top ten. The sequenced sample was PBMCs. These receptors came from a woman aged 25 to 39 in good health and CMV-seronegative.

In its sample, this clone was seen a few times. A junction end diverges from the germline sequence, so it may reflect a read error. The chain carries TRBV25-1 and TRBJ2-7; 7 bases map to TRBD2. The CDR3 covers 12 residues. Germline V gene data show CDR1 as MGHDK and CDR2 as SYGVNS. CDR3 in DNA: TGTGCCAGCAGTGAGGGAGGGACTACCTGGGACTTC. Its protein is CASSEGGTTWDF.

This chain uses TRBV5-1 with TRBJ2-7; TRBD1 is a possible D gene (5 bases). Trimming removed 0 bases at V and 4 bases at J, with 5 bases between. Germline V gene data show CDR1 as SGHRS and CDR2 as YFSETQ. CDR3 length: 12 amino acids. The CDR3 coding sequence is TGCGCCAGCAGCTTGGAGGGGTACGAGCAGTACTTC. Translated: CASSLEGYEQYF. The whole variable domain, filled in from reference TRBV5-1 and TRBJ2-7, reads KAGVTQTPRYLIKTRGQQVTLSCSPISGHRSVSWYQQTPGQGLQFLFEYFSETQRNKGNFPGRFSGRQFSNSRSEMNVSTLELGDSALYLCASSLEGYEQYFGPGTRLTVT.

The rearrangement joins TRBV4-3 to TRBJ2-1; the match to TRBD2 covers 10 bases. With V trimmed by 5 bases and J by 8 bases, 12 bases remained unmatched. Germline V gene data show CDR1 as LGHNA and CDR2 as YSLEER. The CDR3 has 16 amino acids. The CDR3 spells CASSARKAGGPYEQFF. The CDR3 bases are TGCGCCAGCAGCGCCCGGAAAGCGGGGGGGCCCTATGAGCAGTTCTTC.

The chain links TRBV7-9 to TRBJ1-4; a possible D gene is TRBD1 (6 bases). CDR1 and CDR2 from the germline V gene are SEHNR and FQNEAQ (reference sequence). Trimming cost V 5 bases and J 1 base, with 11 bases left between them. This CDR3 comprises 15 residues. Here the CDR3 DNA reads TGTGCCAGCAGCGCCCGAGGGGGAACTAATGAAAAACTGTTTTTT. Its protein product is CASSARGGTNEKLFF. The variable domain in full, completed from reference TRBV7-9 and TRBJ1-4, reads DTGVSQNPRHKITKRGQNVTFRCDPISEHNRLYWYRQTLGQGPEFLTYFQNEAQLEKSRLLSDRFSAERPKGSFSTLEIQRTEQGDSAMYLCASSARGGTNEKLFFGSGTQLSVL.

The gene calls are TRBV5-6 and TRBJ1-3; no definite D call. The CDR3 totals 15 residues. The germline gives CDR1 SGHDT, CDR2 YYEEEE. Between the trimmed V and J ends, which lost 4 bases and 3 bases, there was a span of 14 bases. The CDR3 loop is CASSPGGSVGNTIYF. The CDR3, as DNA: TGTGCCAGCAGCCCCGGAGGTTCGGTTGGAAACACCATATATTTT.

The J gene is TRBJ2-3, the V gene TRBV11-3; possibly TRBD1 for D (5 bases). The CDR3 loop spans 14 amino acids. Germline-derived CDR1 and CDR2 are SGHNT and YENEEA. The V gene lost 5 bases and the J gene lost 0 bases, with 9 bases spanning the gap. The CDR3 region has the DNA TGTGCCAGCAGCCTGACAGCTAGCACAGATACGCAGTATTTT. Amino acid sequence: CASSLTASTDTQYF.

CDR3 in DNA: TGTGCCAGCAGGAAGACAGGGGGCATCTCTGGAAACACCATATATTTT. Translated, it gives CASRKTGGISGNTIYF. The gene calls are TRBV25-1 and TRBJ1-3; TRBD1 agrees at 10 bases. Germline trimming cut 6 bases from V and 0 bases from J; bases unmatched to any gene: 5. The CDR3 contains 16 residues. Germline V gene data show CDR1 as MGHDK and CDR2 as SYGVNS.

V is TRBV5-1 and J is TRBJ1-2; TRBD1 matches 7 bases. There are 13 residues in the CDR3. Per germline, CDR1 SGHRS and CDR2 YFSETQ. V gave up 0 bases and J gave up 7 bases; unmatched junction bases: 3. The CDR3 sequence: CASSLAQGVGYTF. As DNA, the CDR3 is TGCGCCAGCAGCTTGGCCCAGGGGGTTGGCTACACCTTC.

The chain links TRBV18 to TRBJ2-7, with 7 bases fitting TRBD1. Germline V gene data show CDR1 as KGHSH and CDR2 as LQKENI. CDR3 size: 15 residues. The J segment lost 0 bases and the V segment lost 5 bases, leaving 7 bases of the junction unmatched. The CDR3 loop reads CASSTSDRYSYEQYF. The DNA for the CDR3 is TGTGCCAGCTCAACATCGGACAGGTACTCCTACGAGCAGTACTTC.